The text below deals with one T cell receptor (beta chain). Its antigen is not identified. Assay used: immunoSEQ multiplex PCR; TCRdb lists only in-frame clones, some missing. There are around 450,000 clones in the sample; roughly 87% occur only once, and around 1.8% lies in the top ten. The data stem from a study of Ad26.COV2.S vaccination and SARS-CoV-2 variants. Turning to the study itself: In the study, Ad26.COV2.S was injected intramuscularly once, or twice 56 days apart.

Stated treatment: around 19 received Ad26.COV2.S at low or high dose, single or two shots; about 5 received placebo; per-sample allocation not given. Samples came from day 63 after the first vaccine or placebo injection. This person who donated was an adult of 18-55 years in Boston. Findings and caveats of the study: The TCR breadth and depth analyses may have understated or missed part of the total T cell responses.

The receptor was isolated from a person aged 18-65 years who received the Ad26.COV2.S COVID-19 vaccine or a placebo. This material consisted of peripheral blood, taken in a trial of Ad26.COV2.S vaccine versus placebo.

CDR3 amino acids: CASSYSTVVSYEQYF. CDR3 sequence (DNA): TGTGCCAGCAGTTACTCGACAGTCGTTTCCTACGAGCAGTACTTC. V is TRBV6-6 and J is TRBJ2-7; tentative D call: TRBD1 (5 bases). Trimming left V 0 bases short and J 1 base short, with 10 bases between. This CDR3 region has 15 residues. Germline assignment: CDR1 MNHNY and CDR2 SVGAGI (reference sequence).